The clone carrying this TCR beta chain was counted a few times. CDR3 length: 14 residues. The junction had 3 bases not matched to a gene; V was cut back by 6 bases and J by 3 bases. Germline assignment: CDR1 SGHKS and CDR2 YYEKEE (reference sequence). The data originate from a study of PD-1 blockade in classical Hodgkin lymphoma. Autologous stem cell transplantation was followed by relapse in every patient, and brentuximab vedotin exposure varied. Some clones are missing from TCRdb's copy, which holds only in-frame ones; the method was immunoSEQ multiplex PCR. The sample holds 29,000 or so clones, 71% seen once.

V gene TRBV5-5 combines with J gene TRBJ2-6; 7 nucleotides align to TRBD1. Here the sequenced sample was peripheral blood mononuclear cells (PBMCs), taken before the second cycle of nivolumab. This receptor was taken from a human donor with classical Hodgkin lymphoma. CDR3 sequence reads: CASNDRVGANVLTF. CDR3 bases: TGTGCCAGCAACGACAGGGTTGGGGCCAACGTCCTGACTTTC.